Sequencing of this TCR beta chain was carried out in a study of cytomegalovirus exposure and HLA in healthy donors. General study findings and limits: Differences between HLA loci emerged in a later analysis of TCR association rates, with DRB1 most and HLA-C fewest. V- and J-gene trimming of TCR beta was linked (in a later analysis) to a missense DCLRE1C variant.

For this clone: Its antigen is not known.

60 Vbeta and 13 Jbeta primers were used in PCR. TCRdb keeps only in-frame clones here, not all; method: immunoSEQ multiplex PCR. The sample consists of approximately 110,000 clones, 77% of them appearing once. Germline V gives CDR1 LNHDA, CDR2 SQIVND (reference sequence). The CDR3 has 11 residues. V was trimmed by 8 bases and J by 4 bases, leaving 8 bases between them. Sequencing was performed on PBMCs. The chain recombines TRBV19 with TRBJ2-5; D is unresolved. This sequence was found in a middle-aged woman in good health and CMV-seropositive. The CDR3 region is CASRRGETQYF. The CDR3 coding sequence is TGTGCCAGTCGGAGAGGAGAGACCCAGTACTTC.